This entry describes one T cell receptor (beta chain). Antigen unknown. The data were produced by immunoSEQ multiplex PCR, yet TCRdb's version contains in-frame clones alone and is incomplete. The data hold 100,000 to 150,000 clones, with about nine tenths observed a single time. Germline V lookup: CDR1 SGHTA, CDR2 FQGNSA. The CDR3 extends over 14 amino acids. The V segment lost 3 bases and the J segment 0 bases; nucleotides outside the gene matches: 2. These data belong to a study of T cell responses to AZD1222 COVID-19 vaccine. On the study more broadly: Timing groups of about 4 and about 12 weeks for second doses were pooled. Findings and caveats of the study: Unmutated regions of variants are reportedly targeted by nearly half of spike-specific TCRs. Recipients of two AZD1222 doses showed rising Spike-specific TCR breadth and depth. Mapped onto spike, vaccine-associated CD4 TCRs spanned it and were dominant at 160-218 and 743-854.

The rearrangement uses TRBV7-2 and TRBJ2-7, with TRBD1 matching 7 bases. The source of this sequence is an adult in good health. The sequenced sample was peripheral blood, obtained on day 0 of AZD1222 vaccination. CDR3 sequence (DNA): TGTGCCAGCAGCTTGGACAGGAGCTCCTACGAGCAGTACTTC. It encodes CASSLDRSSYEQYF.